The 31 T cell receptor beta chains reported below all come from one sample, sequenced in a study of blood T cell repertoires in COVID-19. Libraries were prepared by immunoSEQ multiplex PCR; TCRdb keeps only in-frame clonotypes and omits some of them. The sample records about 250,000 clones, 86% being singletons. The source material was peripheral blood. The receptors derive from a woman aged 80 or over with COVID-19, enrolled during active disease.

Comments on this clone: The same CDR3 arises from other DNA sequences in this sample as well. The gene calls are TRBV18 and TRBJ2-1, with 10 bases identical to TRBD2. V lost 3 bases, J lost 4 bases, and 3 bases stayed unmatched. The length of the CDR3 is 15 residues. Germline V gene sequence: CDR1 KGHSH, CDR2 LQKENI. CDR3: CASSPLAGEYNEQFF. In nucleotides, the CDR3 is TGTGCCAGCTCACCGCTAGCGGGAGAATACAATGAGCAGTTCTTC.

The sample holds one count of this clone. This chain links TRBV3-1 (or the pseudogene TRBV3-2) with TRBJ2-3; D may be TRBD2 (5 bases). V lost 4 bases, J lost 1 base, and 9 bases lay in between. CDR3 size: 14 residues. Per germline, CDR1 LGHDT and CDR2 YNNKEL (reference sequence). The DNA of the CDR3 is TGTGCCAGCAGCCTAATGGGAGGCACAGATACGCAGTATTTT. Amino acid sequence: CASSLMGGTDTQYF.

The CDR3 DNA sequence: TGTGCCAGCAGCGTTACAGGGCTCACTGAAGCTTTCTTT. Amino acid sequence: CASSVTGLTEAFF. The chain joins TRBV2 to TRBJ1-1; possible D gene TRBD1, 6 bases. The length of the CDR3 is 13 residues. The V and J ends lost 6 bases and 4 bases respectively, with 12 bases between them. CDR1 and CDR2 (germline): SNHLY, FYNNEI.

CDR3 in DNA: TGTGCCTGCGAAGCCCGCCCGGGTCGGGATTCACCCCTCCACTTT. Translation gives CACEARPGRDSPLHF. The V call is TRBV30, the J call TRBJ1-6; D is undetermined. The germline V gene encodes CDR1 GTSNPN and CDR2 SVGIG (reference sequence). CDR3 length: 15 amino acids. V lost 6 bases, J lost 8 bases, and 20 bases lay in between.

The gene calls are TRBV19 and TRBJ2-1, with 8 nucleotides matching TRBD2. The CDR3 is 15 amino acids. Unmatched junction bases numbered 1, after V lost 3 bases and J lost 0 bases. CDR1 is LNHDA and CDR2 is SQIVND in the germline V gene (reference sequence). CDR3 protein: CASSIAGGSYNEQFF. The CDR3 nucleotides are TGTGCCAGTAGTATTGCGGGGGGCTCCTACAATGAGCAGTTCTTC.

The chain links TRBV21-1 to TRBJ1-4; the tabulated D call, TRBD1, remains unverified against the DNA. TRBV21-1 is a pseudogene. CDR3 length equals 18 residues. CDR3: CASSKPEGRQATNEKLFF. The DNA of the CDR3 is TGTGCCAGCAGCAAACCTGAAGGCAGACAAGCAACTAATGAAAAACTGTTTTTT.

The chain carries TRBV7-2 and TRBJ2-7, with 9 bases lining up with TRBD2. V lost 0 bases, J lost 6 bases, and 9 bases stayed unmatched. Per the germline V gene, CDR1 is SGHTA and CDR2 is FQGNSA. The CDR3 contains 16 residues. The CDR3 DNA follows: TGTGCCAGCAGCTTAGCCCCCGTGAGCGGGGGGCTCGAGCAGTACTTC. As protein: CASSLAPVSGGLEQYF.

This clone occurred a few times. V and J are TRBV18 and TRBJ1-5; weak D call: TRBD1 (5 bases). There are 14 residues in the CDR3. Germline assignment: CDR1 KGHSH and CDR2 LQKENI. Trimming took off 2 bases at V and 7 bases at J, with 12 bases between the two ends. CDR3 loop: CASSPNSGLQPQHF. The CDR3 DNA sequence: TGTGCCAGCTCACCAAACTCAGGGTTGCAGCCCCAGCATTTT.

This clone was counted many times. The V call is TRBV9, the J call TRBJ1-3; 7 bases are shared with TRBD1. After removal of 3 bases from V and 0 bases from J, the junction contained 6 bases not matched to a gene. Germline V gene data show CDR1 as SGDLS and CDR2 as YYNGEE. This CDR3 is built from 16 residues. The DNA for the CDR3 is TGTGCCAGCAGCGCAATCAGGGGGTACTCTGGAAACACCATATATTTT. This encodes CASSAIRGYSGNTIYF.

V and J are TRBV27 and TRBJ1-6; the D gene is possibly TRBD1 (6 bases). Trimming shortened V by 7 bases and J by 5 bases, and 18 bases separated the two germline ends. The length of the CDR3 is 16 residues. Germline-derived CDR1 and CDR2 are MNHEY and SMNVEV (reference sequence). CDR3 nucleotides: TGTGCCAGCACTTTCCGACTGGACAGAGATAATTCACCCCTCCACTTT. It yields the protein CASTFRLDRDNSPLHF.

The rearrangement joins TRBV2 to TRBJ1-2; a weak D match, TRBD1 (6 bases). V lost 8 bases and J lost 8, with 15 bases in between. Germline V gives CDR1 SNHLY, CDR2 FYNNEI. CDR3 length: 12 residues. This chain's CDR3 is CASLGAVKGYTF. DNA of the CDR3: TGTGCCAGCCTGGGGGCAGTTAAGGGCTACACCTTC.

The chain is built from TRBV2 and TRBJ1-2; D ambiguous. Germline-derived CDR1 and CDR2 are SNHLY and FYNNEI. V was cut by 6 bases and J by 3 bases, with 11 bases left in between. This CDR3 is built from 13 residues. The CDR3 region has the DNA TGTGCCAGCAGGGCATCCCGGGACTATGGCTACACCTTC. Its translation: CASRASRDYGYTF.

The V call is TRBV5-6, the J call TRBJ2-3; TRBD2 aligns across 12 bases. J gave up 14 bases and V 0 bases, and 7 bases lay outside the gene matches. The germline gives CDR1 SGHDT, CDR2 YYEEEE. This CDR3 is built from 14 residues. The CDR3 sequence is CASSLGLAGALPYF. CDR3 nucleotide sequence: TGTGCCAGCAGCTTGGGACTAGCGGGGGCCCTCCCGTATTTT.

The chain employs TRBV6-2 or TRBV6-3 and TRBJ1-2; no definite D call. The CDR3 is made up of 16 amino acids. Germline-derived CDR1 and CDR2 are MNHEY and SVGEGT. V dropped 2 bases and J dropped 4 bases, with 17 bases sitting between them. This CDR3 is CASSYAAPGSGYGYTF. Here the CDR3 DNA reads TGTGCCAGCAGTTACGCCGCGCCGGGGTCGGGCTATGGCTACACCTTC.

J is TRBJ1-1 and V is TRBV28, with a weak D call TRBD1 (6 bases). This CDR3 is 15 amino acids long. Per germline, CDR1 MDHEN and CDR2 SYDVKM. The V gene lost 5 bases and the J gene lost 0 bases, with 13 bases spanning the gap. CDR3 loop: CASSMGAFMNTEAFF. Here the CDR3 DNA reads TGTGCCAGCAGTATGGGGGCGTTCATGAACACTGAAGCTTTCTTT.

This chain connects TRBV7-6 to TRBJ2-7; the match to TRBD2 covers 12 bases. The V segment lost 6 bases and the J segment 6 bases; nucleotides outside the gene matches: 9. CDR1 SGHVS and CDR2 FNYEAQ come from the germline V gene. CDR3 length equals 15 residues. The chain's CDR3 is CASSTSSGGASEQYF. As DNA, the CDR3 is TGTGCCAGCAGTACATCTAGCGGGGGGGCTTCCGAGCAGTACTTC.

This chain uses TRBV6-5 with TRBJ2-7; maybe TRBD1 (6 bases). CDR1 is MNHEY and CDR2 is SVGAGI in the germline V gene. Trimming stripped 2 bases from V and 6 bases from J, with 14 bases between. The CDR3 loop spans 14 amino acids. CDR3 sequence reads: CASSYGSGAGEQYF. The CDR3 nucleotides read TGTGCCAGCAGTTACGGATCAGGGGCGGGCGAGCAGTACTTC.

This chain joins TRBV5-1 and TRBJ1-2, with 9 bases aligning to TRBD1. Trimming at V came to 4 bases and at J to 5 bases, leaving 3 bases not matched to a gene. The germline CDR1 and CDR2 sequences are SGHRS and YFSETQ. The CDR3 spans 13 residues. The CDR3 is CASSLDRGYGYTF. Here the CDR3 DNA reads TGCGCCAGCAGCCTCGACAGGGGGTATGGCTACACCTTC.

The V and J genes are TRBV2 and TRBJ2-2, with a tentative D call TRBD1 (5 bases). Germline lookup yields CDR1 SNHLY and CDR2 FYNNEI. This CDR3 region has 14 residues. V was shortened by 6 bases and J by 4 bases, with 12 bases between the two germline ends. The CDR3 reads CASRSGSGTGELFF. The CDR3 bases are TGTGCCAGCAGATCAGGGTCGGGCACCGGGGAGCTGTTTTTT.

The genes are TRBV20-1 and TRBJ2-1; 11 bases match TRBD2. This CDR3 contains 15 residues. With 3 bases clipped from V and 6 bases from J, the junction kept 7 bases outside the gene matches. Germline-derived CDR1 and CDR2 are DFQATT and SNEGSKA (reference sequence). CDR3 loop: CSASRDSGGGNEQFF. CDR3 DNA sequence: TGCAGTGCTAGTAGGGATAGCGGGGGGGGCAATGAGCAGTTCTTC.

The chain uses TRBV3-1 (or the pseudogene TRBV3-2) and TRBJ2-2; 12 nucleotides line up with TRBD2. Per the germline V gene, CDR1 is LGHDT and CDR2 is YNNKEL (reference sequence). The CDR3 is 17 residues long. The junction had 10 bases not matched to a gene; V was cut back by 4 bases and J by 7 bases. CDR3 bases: TGTGCCAGCAGCCTCTTCACTAGCGGGGGGAGGAGCGGGGAGCTGTTTTTT. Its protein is CASSLFTSGGRSGELFF.

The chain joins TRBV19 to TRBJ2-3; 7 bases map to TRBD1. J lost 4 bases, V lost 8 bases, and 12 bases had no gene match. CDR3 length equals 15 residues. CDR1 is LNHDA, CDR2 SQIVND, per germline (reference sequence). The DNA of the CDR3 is TGTGCCAGTTCTTCTCTAGGACAGGAGCCAGATACGCAGTATTTT. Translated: CASSSLGQEPDTQYF.

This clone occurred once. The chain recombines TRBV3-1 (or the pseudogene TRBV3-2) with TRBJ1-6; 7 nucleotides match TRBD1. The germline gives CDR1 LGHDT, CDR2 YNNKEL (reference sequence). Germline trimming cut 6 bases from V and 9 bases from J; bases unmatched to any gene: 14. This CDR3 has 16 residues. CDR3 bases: TGTGCCAGCAGTCCAATCTACAGGGGAATTGCTTCACCCCTCCACTTT. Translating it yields CASSPIYRGIASPLHF.

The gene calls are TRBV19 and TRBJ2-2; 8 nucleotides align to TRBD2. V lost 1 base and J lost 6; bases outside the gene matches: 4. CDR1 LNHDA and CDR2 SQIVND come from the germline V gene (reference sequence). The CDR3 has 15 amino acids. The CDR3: CASSIGGLAPGELFF. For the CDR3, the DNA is TGTGCCAGTAGTATAGGAGGACTAGCCCCCGGGGAGCTGTTTTTT.

This CDR3 reads CASSPKGGVDGYTF. CDR3 nucleotide sequence: TGCGCCAGCAGTCCGAAGGGGGGGGTGGATGGCTACACCTTC. The V call is TRBV23-1, the J call TRBJ1-2, with D perhaps matching TRBD1 (6 bases). TRBV23-1 is labeled an ORF, and its function is uncertain. CDR3 length equals 14 residues. The V end was cut by 4 bases, the J end by 6 bases, with 15 bases between.

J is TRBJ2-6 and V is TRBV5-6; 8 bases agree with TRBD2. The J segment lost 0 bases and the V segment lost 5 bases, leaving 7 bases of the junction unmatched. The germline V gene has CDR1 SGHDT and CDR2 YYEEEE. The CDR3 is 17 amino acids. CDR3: CASSPLAGVSGANVLTF. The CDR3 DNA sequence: TGTGCCAGCAGTCCTCTAGCGGGCGTCTCTGGGGCCAACGTCCTGACTTTC.

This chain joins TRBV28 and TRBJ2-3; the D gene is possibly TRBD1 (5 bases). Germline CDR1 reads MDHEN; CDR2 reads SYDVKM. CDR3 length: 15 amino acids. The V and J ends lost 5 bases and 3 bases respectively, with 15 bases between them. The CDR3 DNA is TGTGCCAGCAGTCCGTTGTCAGGGTGGACAGATACGCAGTATTTT. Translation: CASSPLSGWTDTQYF.

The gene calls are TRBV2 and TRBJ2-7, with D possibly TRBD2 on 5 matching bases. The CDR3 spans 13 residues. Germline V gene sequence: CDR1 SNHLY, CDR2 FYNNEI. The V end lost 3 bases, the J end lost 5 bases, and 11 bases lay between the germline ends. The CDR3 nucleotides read TGTGCCAGCAGTGACCGGGGAGTCCACGAGCAGTACGTC. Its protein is CASSDRGVHEQYV.

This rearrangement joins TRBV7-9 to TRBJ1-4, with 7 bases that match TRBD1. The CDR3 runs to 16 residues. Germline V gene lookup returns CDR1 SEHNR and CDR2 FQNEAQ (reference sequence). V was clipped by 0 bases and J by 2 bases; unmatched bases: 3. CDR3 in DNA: TGTGCCAGCAGCTTAGCGGGGACAGCCACTAATGAAAAACTGTTTTTT. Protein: CASSLAGTATNEKLFF.

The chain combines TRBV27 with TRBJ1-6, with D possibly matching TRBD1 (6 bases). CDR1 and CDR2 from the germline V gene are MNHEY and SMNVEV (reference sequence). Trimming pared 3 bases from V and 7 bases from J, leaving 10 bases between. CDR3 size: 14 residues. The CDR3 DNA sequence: TGTGCCAGCAGTTTCGTGGACAGAAATTCACCCCTCCACTTT. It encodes CASSFVDRNSPLHF.

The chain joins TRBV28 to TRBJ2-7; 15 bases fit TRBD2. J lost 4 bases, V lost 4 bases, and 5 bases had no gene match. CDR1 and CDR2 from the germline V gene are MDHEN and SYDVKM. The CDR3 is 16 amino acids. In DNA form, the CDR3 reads TGTGCCAGCAGTTGGACTAGCGGGGGGGCCGCGTACGAGCAGTACTTC. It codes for CASSWTSGGAAYEQYF.